This record looks at one TCR beta chain sequence and its context. Profiled with immunoSEQ multiplex PCR; TCRdb holds only in-frame clones, not every one. The repertoire holds 2 million to 2.5 million clones, with 90% to 97% as singletons. This specimen belongs to a study of shared clonotypes between healthy human individuals. Trimming cost V 3 bases and J 4 bases, with 13 bases left between them. Per the germline V gene, CDR1 is SGHTS and CDR2 is YDEGEE. There are 14 residues in the CDR3. Sequencing was carried out using naive CD4+ T cells sorted from blood. The subset: CD45RA+ positively selected. The TCR sequence derives from a man younger than 30 in good health. V gene TRBV5-8 combines with J gene TRBJ1-1; a possible D gene is TRBD1 (6 bases). DNA of the CDR3: TGTGCCAGCAGCTGGGGGCGCGGGGGCACTGAAGCTTTCTTT. Protein: CASSWGRGGTEAFF.